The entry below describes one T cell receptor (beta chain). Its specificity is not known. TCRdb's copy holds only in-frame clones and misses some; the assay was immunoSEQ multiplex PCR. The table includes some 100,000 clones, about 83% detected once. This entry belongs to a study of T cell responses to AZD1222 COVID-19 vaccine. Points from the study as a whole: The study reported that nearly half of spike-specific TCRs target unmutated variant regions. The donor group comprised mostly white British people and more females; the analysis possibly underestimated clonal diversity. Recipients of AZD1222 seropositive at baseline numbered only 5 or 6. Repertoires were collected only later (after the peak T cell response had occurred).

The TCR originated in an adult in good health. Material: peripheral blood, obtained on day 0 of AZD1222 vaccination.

Written as DNA, the CDR3 is TGTGCCAGCAGTCACGTCGGGGATTGCGAAAAACTGTTTTTT. Protein: CASSHVGDCEKLFF. The chain links TRBV7-3 to TRBJ1-4; unclear D gene. Trimming removed 6 bases at V and 8 bases at J, with 16 bases between. From germline, CDR1 is SGHTA and CDR2 FQGTGA. This CDR3 has 14 amino acids.